This T cell receptor beta chain was found in a study of tissue T cells after allogeneic stem cell transplantation. This clone has just one count. Produced via immunoSEQ multiplex PCR; TCRdb's table is partial and in-frame only. Found here are about 43,000 clones, roughly 92% of them singletons; the top ten hold 3.8%. V lost 0 bases and J 5 bases, leaving 6 bases between the germline ends. CDR1 and CDR2 from the germline V gene are SGHRS and YFSETQ. CDR3 length equals 13 residues. This clonotype originated in a woman between 35 and 75 years old who later had graft-versus-host disease after an allogeneic stem cell transplant. This chain links TRBV5-1 with TRBJ2-1; no clear D gene. Sample: blood, taken before transplantation. CDR3 protein: CASSLAGHNEQFF. The CDR3 bases are TGCGCCAGCAGCTTGGCCGGCCACAATGAGCAGTTCTTC.